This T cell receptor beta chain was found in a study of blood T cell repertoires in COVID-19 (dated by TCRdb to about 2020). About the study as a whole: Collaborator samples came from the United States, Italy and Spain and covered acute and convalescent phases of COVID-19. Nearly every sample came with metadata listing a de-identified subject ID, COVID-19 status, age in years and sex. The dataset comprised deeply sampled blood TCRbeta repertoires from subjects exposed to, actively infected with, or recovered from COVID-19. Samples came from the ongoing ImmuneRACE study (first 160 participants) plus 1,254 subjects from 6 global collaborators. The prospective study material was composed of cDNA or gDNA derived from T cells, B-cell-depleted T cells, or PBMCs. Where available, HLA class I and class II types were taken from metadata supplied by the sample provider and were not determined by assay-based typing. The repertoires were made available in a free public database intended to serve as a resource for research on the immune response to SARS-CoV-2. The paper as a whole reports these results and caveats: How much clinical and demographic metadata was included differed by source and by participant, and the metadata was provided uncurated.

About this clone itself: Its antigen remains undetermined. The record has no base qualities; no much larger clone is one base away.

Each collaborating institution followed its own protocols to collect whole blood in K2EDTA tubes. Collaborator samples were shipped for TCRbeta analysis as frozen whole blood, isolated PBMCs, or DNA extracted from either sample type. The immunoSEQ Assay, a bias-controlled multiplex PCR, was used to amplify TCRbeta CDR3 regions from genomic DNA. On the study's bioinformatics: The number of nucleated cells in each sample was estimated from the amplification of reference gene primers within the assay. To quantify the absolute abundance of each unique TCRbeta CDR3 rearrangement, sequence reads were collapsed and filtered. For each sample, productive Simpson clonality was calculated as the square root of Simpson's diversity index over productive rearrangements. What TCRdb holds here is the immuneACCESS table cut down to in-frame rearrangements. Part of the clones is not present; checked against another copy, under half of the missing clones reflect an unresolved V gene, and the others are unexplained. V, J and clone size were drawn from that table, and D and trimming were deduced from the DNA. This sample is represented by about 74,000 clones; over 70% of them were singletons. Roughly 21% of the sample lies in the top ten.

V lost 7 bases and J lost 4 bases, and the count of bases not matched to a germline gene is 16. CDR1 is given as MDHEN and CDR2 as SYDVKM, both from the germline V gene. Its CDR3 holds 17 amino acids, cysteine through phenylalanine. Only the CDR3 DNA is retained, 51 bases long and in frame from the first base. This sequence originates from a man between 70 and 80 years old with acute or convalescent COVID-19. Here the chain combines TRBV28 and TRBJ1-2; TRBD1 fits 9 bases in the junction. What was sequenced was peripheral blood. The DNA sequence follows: TGTGCCAGCACTAGGGATCCAGGACAGGGGACGATCTATGGCTACACCTTC. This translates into CASTRDPGQGTIYGYTF.